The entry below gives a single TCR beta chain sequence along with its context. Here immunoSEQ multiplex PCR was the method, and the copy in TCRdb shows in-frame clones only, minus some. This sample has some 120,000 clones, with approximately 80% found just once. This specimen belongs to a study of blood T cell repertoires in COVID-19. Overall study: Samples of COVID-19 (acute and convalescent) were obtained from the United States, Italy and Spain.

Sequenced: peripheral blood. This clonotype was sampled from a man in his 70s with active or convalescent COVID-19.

The DNA for the CDR3 is TGTGCCAGCAGTTCCGTCGCAGGGAAAGACGAGCAGTACTTC. Protein product: CASSSVAGKDEQYF. The chain is built from TRBV6-5 and TRBJ2-7; tentatively, D is TRBD1 (5 bases). The CDR3 totals 14 residues. Trimming removed 4 bases from V and 5 bases from J, with 15 bases in between. The germline gives CDR1 MNHEY, CDR2 SVGAGI.